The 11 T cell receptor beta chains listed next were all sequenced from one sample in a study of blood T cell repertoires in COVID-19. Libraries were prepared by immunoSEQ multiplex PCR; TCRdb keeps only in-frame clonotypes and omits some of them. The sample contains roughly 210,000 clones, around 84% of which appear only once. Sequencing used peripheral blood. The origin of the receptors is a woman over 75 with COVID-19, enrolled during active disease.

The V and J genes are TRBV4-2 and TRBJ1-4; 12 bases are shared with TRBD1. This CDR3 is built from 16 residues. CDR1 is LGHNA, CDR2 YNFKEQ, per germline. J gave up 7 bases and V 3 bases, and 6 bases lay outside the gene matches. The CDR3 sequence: CASSHDGTGGSEKLFF. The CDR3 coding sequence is TGTGCCAGCAGCCACGACGGGACAGGGGGCTCTGAAAAACTGTTTTTT.

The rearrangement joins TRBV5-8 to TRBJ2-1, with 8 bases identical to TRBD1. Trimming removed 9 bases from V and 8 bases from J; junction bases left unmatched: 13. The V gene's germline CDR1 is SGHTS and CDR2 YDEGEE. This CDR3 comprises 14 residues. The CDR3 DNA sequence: TGTGCCATCGATAGCAGGGGGCGTGTTGATGAGCAGTTCTTC. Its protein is CAIDSRGRVDEQFF.

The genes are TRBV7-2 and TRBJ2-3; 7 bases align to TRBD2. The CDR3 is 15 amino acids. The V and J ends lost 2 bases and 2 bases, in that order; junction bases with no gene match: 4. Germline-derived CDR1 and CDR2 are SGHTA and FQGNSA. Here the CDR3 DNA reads TGTGCCAGCAGCTTACGGGGGACTAACACAGATACGCAGTATTTT. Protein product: CASSLRGTNTDTQYF.

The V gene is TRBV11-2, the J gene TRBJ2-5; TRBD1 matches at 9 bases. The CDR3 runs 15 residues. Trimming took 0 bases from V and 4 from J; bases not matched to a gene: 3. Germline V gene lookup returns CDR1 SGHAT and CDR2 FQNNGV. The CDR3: CASSLDRQGGETQYF. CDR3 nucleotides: TGTGCCAGCAGCTTAGACAGACAGGGGGGAGAGACCCAGTACTTC.

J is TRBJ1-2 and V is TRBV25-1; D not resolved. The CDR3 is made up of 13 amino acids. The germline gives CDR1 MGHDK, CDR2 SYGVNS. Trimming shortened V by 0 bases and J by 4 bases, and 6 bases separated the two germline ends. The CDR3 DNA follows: TGTGCCAGCAGTGAATACGTGGCCTATGGCTACACCTTC. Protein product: CASSEYVAYGYTF.

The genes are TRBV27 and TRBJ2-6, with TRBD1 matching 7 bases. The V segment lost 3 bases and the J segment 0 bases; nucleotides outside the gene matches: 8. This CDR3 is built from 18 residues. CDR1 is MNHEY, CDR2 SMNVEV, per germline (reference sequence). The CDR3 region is CASSFVGQRSSGANVLTF. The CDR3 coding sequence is TGTGCCAGCAGTTTTGTGGGACAGAGGAGCTCTGGGGCCAACGTCCTGACTTTC.

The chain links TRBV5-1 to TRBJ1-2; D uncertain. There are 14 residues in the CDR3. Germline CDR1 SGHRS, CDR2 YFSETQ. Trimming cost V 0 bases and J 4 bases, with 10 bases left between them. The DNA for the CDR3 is TGCGCCAGCAGCTTGGTTGGGAGTGGCTATGGCTACACCTTC. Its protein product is CASSLVGSGYGYTF.

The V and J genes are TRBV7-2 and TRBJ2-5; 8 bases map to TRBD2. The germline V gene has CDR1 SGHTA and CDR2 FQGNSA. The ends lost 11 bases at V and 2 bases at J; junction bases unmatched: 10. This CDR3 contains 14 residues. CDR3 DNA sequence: TGTGCCGACCGCCCGGGGGGGGCACAAGAGACCCAGTACTTC. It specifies CADRPGGAQETQYF.

CDR3 DNA sequence: TGTGCCAGCAGTGGAGGGCAGGGGTGGGGAGAGACCCAGTACTTC. Its translation: CASSGGQGWGETQYF. V is TRBV2 and J is TRBJ2-5, with D perhaps matching TRBD1 (6 bases). The germline V gene encodes CDR1 SNHLY and CDR2 FYNNEI. Between the trimmed V and J ends, which lost 4 bases and 4 bases, there was a span of 16 bases. This CDR3 is built from 15 residues. Supplemented by reference TRBV2 and TRBJ2-5, the full variable domain reads EPEVTQTPSHQVTQMGQEVILRCVPISNHLYFYWYRQILGQKVEFLVSFYNNEISEKSEIFDDQFSVERPDGSNFTLKIRSTKLEDSAMYFCASSGGQGWGETQYFGPGTRLLVL.

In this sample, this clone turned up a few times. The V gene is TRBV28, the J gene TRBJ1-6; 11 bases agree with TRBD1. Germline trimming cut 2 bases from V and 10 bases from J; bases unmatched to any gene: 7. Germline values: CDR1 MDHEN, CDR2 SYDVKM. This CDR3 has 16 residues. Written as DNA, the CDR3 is TGTGCCAGCAGTTTAGACGGGACAGGGGGGCGGTCACCCCTCCACTTT. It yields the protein CASSLDGTGGRSPLHF.

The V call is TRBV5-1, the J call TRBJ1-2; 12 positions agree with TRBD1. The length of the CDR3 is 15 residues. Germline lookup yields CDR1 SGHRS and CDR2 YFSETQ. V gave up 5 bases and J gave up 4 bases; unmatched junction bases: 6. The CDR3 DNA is TGCGCCAGCAGTCCGGGACAGGGGGCTAGCTATGGCTACACCTTC. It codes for CASSPGQGASYGYTF. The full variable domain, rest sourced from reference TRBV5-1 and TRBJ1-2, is KAGVTQTPRYLIKTRGQQVTLSCSPISGHRSVSWYQQTPGQGLQFLFEYFSETQRNKGNFPGRFSGRQFSNSRSEMNVSTLELGDSALYLCASSPGQGASYGYTFGSGTRLTVV.